Shown below are 15 T cell receptor beta chains from a single sample sequenced in a study of shared clonotypes between healthy human individuals. Repertoires were generated with immunoSEQ multiplex PCR, while TCRdb's copy carries only in-frame clones and drops some. The sample includes about half a million clones, around 77% of them seen just once. The sequencing input was PBMCs. The receptors were gathered from a woman in her 40s in good health. Some clones in this sample may be carry-over from other donors' samples.

This rearrangement joins TRBV9 to TRBJ1-2; D ambiguous. V shed 3 bases and J shed 4 bases, with 10 bases lying between them. This CDR3 comprises 13 residues. From germline, CDR1 is SGDLS and CDR2 YYNGEE. The DNA of the CDR3 is TGTGCCAGCAGCGCAGCTTCACGCTATGGCTACACCTTC. Its protein is CASSAASRYGYTF.

This rearrangement joins TRBV7-2 to TRBJ2-6, with D possibly matching TRBD1 (5 bases). In germline, CDR1 is SGHTA, CDR2 FQGNSA. The CDR3 is made up of 14 amino acids. Trimming took off 7 bases at V and 3 bases at J, with 10 bases between the two ends. Here the CDR3 reads CASNPQGGANVLTF. DNA of the CDR3: TGTGCCAGCAACCCCCAGGGTGGGGCCAACGTCCTGACTTTC.

The chain recombines TRBV5-8 with TRBJ1-2; tentatively, D is TRBD1 (6 bases). The CDR3 runs 12 residues. Trimming took off 3 bases at V and 8 bases at J, with 11 bases between the two ends. Per the germline V gene, CDR1 is SGHTS and CDR2 is YDEGEE. CDR3 sequence: CASSSYREGYTF. CDR3 sequence (DNA): TGTGCCAGCAGCTCCTACAGGGAAGGCTACACCTTC.

The chain has TRBV5-1 and TRBJ2-7; the D gene is possibly TRBD2 (6 bases). CDR3 length equals 15 residues. Germline CDR1 and CDR2: SGHRS and YFSETQ. The V gene lost 0 bases and the J gene lost 6 bases, with 16 bases spanning the gap. The CDR3 sequence: CASSLGGGSVSEQYF. The CDR3 DNA follows: TGCGCCAGCAGCTTGGGTGGGGGGTCGGTGTCCGAGCAGTACTTC.

This clone was found once. V gene TRBV5-1 combines with J gene TRBJ2-2, with 7 bases that match TRBD2. CDR1 and CDR2 from the germline V gene are SGHRS and YFSETQ. V shed 0 bases and J 8 bases; nucleotides not matched to a gene: 10. The CDR3 loop spans 16 amino acids. The CDR3: CASSLEEPGLLGELFF. The DNA of the CDR3 is TGCGCCAGCAGCTTGGAGGAACCGGGACTACTAGGGGAGCTGTTTTTT.

The CDR3 spells CASSADRGGYEQYF. In DNA, the CDR3 is TGTGCCAGCAGCGCCGACAGGGGGGGTTACGAGCAGTACTTC. The V and J genes are TRBV6-5 and TRBJ2-7, with 9 bases that match TRBD1. Germline-derived CDR1 and CDR2 are MNHEY and SVGAGI. Trimming cost V 6 bases and J 4 bases; bases outside gene matches: 7. The CDR3 runs 14 residues.

The V call is TRBV18, the J call TRBJ1-1, with D possibly TRBD1 on 6 matching bases. The CDR3 totals 16 residues. Per germline, CDR1 KGHSH and CDR2 LQKENI. V was trimmed by 0 bases and J by 4 bases, leaving 15 bases between them. The CDR3 bases are TGTGCCAGCTCACCACCGGCCGGGGGCGCAGGCACTGAAGCTTTCTTT. Protein sequence: CASSPPAGGAGTEAFF.

V and J are TRBV28 and TRBJ1-3; D is perhaps TRBD1 (5 bases). The germline V and J ends were trimmed by 5 bases and 1 base, with 18 bases remaining between them. The CDR3 runs 17 residues. CDR1 MDHEN and CDR2 SYDVKM come from the germline V gene. The CDR3 sequence: CASSPRSGRESGNTIYF. Here the CDR3 DNA reads TGTGCCAGCAGTCCTAGGTCGGGCAGGGAGTCTGGAAACACCATATATTTT.

The CDR3 DNA is TGTGCCAGCAGCTTAAACAGGGTTGGTACTGAAGCTTTCTTT. It encodes CASSLNRVGTEAFF. This chain uses TRBV7-3 with TRBJ1-1, with D tentatively TRBD1 (6 bases). Germline V lookup: CDR1 SGHTA, CDR2 FQGTGA. The CDR3 is 14 amino acids. The V end lost 1 base, the J end lost 5 bases, and 11 bases lay between the germline ends.

The V call is TRBV6-6, the J call TRBJ1-1, with D possibly being TRBD1 (5 bases). The germline CDR1 and CDR2 sequences are MNHNY and SVGAGI (reference sequence). V was cut by 6 bases and J by 5 bases, with 13 bases left in between. The CDR3 loop spans 13 amino acids. The CDR3 DNA reads TGTGCCAGCAGCCCTTTCAGGGAGACTGAAGCTTTCTTT. Translating gives CASSPFRETEAFF.

The chain combines TRBV15 with TRBJ2-5; TRBD1 matches 10 bases. The germline V gene has CDR1 LNHNV and CDR2 YYDKDF (reference sequence). The ends lost 5 bases at V and 3 bases at J; junction bases unmatched: 3. This CDR3 has 14 residues. The CDR3 reads CATSDRGREETQYF. DNA of the CDR3: TGTGCCACCAGCGACAGGGGGCGAGAAGAGACCCAGTACTTC.

The table lists this clone with a few counts. The J gene is TRBJ2-7, the V gene TRBV5-6; TRBD2 is a possible D gene (6 bases). The V end was cut by 2 bases, the J end by 2 bases, with 11 bases between. The CDR3 contains 14 residues. Germline V gene lookup returns CDR1 SGHDT and CDR2 YYEEEE. Here the CDR3 DNA reads TGTGCCAGCAGCTTTCGGGCGGGGACCTACGAGCAGTACTTC. Translating gives CASSFRAGTYEQYF.

In regard to this clone: A single base is all that separates this from a far larger clone, so a read error is likely. Additional DNA sequences in this sample encode the identical CDR3. V usage is TRBV19 and J usage is TRBJ1-1; D remains unclear. Germline V gene sequence: CDR1 LNHDA, CDR2 SQIVND (reference sequence). The CDR3 extends over 13 amino acids. In DNA form, the CDR3 reads TGTGCCAGTAGTATGACGTTGAACACTGGAGCTTTCTTT. Its translation: CASSMTLNTGAFF.

V usage is TRBV2 and J usage is TRBJ2-7; D call uncertain. The CDR3 contains 12 residues. The germline gives CDR1 SNHLY, CDR2 FYNNEI. V shed 10 bases and J shed 6 bases, with 16 bases lying between them. The CDR3 nucleotides are TGTGCCACCTCGTCAGGCCCCCGCGAGCAGTACTTC. Protein product: CATSSGPREQYF.

This chain joins TRBV10-3 and TRBJ2-3; 8 nucleotides line up with TRBD2. The CDR3 is 14 amino acids. The trim removed 11 bases at V and 2 bases at J, leaving 9 bases unmatched. The germline V gene encodes CDR1 ENHRY and CDR2 SYGVKD. CDR3 DNA sequence: TGTGCCGCGGGGGGAACGGGAGTCACAGATACGCAGTATTTT. Protein sequence: CAAGGTGVTDTQYF.